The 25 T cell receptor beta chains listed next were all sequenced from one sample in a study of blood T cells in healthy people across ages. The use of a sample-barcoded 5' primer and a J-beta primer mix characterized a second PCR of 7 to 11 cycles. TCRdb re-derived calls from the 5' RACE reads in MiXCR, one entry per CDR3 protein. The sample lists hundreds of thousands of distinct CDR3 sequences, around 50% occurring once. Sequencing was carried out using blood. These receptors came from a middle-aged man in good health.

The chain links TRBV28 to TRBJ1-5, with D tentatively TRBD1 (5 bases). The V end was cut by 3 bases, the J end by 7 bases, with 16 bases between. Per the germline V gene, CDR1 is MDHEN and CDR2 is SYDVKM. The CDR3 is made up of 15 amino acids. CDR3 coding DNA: TGTGCCAGCAGTTTCTCCGGGACTAGGGGCCAGCCCCAGCATTTT. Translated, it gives CASSFSGTRGQPQHF. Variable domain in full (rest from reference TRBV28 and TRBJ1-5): DVKVTQSSRYLVKRTGEKVFLECVQDMDHENMFWYRQDPGLGLRLIYFSYDVKMKEKGDIPEGYSVSREKKERFSLILESASTNQTSMYLCASSFSGTRGQPQHFGDGTRLSIL.

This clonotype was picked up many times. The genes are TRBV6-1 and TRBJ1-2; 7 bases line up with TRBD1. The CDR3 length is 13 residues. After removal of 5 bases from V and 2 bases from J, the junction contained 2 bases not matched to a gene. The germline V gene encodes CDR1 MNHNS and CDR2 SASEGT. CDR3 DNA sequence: TGTGCCAGCAGTCCGACAGGGAACTATGGCTACACCTTC. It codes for CASSPTGNYGYTF.

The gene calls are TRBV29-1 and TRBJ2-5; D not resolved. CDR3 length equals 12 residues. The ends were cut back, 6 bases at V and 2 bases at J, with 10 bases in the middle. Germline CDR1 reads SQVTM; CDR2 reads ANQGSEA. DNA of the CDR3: TGCAGCGTCTTTCCGGATCAAGAGACCCAGTACTTC. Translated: CSVFPDQETQYF.

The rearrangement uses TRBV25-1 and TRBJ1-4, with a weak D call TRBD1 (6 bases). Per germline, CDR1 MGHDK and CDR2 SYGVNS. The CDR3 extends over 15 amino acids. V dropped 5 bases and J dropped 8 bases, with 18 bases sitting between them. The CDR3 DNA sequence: TGTGCCAGCAGTAAGTGGGGACAACGGAAAGAAAAACTGTTTTTT. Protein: CASSKWGQRKEKLFF.

The CDR3 here is CASSLVRERPQETQYF. For the CDR3, the DNA is TGCGCCAGCAGCTTGGTACGGGAGAGACCCCAGGAGACCCAGTACTTC. This chain joins TRBV5-1 and TRBJ2-5, with D tentatively TRBD2 (6 bases). Germline loops: CDR1 SGHRS, CDR2 YFSETQ. The CDR3 totals 16 residues. V was clipped by 0 bases and J by 5 bases, with 17 bases between them.

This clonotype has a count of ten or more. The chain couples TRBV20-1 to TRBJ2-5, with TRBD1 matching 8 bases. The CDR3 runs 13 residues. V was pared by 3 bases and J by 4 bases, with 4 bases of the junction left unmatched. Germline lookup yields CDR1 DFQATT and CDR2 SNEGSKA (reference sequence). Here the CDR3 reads CSASPGTGETQYF. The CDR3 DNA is TGCAGTGCTAGTCCCGGGACAGGAGAGACCCAGTACTTC.

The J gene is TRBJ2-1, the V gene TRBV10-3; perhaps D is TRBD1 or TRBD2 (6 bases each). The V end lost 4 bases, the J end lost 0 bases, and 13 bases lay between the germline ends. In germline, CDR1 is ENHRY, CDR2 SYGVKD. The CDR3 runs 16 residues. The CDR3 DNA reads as TGTGCCATCAGTGTAGGCGGGACAAGCTCCTACAATGAGCAGTTCTTC. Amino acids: CAISVGGTSSYNEQFF.

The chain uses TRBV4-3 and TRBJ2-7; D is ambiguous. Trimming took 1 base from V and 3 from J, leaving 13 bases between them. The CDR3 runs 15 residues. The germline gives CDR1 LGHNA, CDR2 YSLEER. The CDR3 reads CASSQARSLIYEQYF. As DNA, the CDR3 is TGCGCCAGCAGCCAAGCCCGGAGTTTGATCTACGAGCAGTACTTC.

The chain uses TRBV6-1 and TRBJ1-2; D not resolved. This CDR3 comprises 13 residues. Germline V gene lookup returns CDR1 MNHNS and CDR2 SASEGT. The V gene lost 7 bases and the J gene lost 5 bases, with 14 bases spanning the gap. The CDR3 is CASTPGPGYGYTF. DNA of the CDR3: TGTGCCAGCACTCCCGGGCCAGGTTATGGCTACACCTTC.

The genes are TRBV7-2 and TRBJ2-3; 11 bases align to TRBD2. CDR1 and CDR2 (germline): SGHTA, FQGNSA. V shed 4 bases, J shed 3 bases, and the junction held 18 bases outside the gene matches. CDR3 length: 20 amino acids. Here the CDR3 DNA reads TGTGCCAGCAGCTCGAATCCGGGACTAGCGGTACTTGGAGGGACAGATACGCAGTATTTT. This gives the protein CASSSNPGLAVLGGTDTQYF.

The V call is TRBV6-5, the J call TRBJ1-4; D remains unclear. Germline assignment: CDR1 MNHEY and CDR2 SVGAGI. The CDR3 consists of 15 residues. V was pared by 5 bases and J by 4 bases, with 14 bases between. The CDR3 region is CASSNDGANNEKLFF. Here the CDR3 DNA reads TGTGCCAGCAGTAATGACGGAGCCAATAATGAAAAACTGTTTTTT.

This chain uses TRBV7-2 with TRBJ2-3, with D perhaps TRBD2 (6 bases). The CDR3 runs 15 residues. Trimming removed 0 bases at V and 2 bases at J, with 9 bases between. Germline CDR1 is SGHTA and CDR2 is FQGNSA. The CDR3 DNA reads TGTGCCAGCAGCTTAGCAGCGGGTGCCACAGATACGCAGTATTTT. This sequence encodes CASSLAAGATDTQYF.

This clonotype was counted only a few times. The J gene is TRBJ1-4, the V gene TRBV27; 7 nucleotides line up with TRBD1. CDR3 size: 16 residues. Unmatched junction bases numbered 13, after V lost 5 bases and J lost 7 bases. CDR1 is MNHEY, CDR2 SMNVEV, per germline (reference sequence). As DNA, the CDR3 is TGTGCCAGCAGTCCCGACCTACAGGGGTGGGGTGAAAAACTGTTTTTT. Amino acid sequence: CASSPDLQGWGEKLFF.

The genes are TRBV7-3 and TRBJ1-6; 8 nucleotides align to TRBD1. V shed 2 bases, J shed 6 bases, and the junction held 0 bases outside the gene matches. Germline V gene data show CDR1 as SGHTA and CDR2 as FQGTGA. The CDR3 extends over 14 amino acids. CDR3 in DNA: TGTGCCAGCAGCTTAGACAGGGGTAATTCACCCCTCCACTTT. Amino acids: CASSLDRGNSPLHF. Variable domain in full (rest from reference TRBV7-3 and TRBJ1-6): GAGVSQTPSNKVTEKGKYVELRCDPISGHTALYWYRQSLGQGPEFLIYFQGTGAADDSGLPNDRFFAVRPEGSVSTLKIQRTERGDSAVYLCASSLDRGNSPLHFGNGTRLTVT.

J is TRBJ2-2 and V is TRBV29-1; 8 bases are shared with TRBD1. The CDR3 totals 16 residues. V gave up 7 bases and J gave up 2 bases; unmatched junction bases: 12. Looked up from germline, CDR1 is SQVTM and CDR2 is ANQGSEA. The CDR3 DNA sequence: TGCAGCGCCCGAACCTCAGGGGGCTTAAACACCGGGGAGCTGTTTTTT. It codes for CSARTSGGLNTGELFF.

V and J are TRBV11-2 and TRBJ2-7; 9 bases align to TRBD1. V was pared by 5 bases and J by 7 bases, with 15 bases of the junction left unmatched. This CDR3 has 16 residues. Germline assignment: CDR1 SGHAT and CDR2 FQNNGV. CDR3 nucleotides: TGTGCCAGCAGCCCGTGGCACGGGACAGGGAGCGGTGAGCAGTACTTC. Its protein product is CASSPWHGTGSGEQYF.

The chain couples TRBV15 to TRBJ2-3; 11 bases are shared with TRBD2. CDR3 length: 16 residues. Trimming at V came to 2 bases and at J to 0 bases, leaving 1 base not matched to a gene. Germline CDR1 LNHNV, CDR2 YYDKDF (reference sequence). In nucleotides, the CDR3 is TGTGCCACCAGCAGATGGACTAGCGGGAGCACAGATACGCAGTATTTT. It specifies CATSRWTSGSTDTQYF.

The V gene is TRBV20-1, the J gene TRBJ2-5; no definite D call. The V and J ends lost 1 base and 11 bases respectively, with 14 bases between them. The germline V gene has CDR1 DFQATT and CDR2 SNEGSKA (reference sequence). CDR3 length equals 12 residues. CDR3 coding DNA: TGCAGTGCTAGAGTAGAGCCCTACGGGCAGTACTTC. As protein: CSARVEPYGQYF.

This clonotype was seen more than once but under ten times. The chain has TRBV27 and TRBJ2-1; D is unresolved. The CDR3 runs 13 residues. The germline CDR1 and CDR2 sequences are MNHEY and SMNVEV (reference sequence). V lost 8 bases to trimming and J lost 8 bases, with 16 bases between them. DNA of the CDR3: TGTGCCAGCTTGGGTTATTTACGGGATGAGCAGTTCTTC. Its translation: CASLGYLRDEQFF.

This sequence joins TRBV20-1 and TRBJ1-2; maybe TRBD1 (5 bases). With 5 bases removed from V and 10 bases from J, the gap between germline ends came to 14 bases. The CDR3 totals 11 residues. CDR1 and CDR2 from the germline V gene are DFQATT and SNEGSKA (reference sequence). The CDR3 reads CSALRTGDYTF. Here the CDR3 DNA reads TGCAGTGCTCTGCGGACGGGGGACTACACCTTC.

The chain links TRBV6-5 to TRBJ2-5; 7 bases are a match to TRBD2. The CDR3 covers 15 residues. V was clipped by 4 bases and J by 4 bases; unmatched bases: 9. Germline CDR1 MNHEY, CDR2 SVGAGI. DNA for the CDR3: TGTGCCAGCAGTTGGGGAGGGCCGGGTGGAGAGACCCAGTACTTC. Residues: CASSWGGPGGETQYF.

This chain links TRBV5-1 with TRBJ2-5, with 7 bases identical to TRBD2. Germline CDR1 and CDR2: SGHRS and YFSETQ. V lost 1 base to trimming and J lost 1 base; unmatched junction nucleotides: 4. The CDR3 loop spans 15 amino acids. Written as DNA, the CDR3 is TGCGCCAGCAGCTTGATACTAGCGACCCAAGAGACCCAGTACTTC. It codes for CASSLILATQETQYF.

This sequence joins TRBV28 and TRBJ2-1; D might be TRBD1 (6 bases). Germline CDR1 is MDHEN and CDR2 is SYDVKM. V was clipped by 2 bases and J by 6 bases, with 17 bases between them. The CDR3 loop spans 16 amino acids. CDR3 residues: CASSLTRGFPGNEQFF. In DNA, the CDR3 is TGTGCCAGCAGTTTAACCAGGGGATTTCCTGGCAATGAGCAGTTCTTC.

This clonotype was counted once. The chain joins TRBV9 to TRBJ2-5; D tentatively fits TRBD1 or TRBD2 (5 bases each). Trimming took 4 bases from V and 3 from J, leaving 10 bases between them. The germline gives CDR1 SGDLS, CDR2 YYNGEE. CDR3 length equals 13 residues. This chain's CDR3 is CASSRDHKETQYF. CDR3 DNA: TGTGCCAGCAGCCGGGACCATAAAGAGACCCAGTACTTC. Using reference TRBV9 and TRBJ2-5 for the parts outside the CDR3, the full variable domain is DSGVTQTPKHLITATGQRVTLRCSPRSGDLSVYWYQQSLDQGLQFLIQYYNGEERAKGNILERFSAQQFPDLHSELNLSSLELGDSALYFCASSRDHKETQYFGPGTRLLVL.

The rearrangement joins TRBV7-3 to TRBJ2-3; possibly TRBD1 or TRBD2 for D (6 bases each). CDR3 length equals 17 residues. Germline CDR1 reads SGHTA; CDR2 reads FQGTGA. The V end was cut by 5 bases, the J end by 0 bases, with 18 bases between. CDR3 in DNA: TGTGCCAGCAGCCCTCCGCAGGGGACTTCTAGCACAGATACGCAGTATTTT. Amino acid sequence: CASSPPQGTSSTDTQYF. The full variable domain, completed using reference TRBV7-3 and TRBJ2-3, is GAGVSQTPSNKVTEKGKYVELRCDPISGHTALYWYRQSLGQGPEFLIYFQGTGAADDSGLPNDRFFAVRPEGSVSTLKIQRTERGDSAVYLCASSPPQGTSSTDTQYFGPGTRLTVL.